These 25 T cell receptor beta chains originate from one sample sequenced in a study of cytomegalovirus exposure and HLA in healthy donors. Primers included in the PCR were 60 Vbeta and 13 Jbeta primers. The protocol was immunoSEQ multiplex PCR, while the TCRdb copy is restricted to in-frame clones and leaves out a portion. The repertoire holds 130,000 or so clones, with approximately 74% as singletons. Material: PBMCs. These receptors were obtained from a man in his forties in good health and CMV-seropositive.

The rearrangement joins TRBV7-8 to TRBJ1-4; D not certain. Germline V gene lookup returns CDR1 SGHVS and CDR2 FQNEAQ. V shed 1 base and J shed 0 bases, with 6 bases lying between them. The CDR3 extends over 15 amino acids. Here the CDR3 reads CASSLVQATNEKLFF. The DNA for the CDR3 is TGTGCCAGCAGCTTAGTGCAGGCAACTAATGAAAAACTGTTTTTT.

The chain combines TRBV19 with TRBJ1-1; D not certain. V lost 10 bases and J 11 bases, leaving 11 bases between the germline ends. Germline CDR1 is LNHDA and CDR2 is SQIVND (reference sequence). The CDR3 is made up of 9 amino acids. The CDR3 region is CATGTGAFF. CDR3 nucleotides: TGTGCCACGGGAACGGGTGCTTTCTTT.

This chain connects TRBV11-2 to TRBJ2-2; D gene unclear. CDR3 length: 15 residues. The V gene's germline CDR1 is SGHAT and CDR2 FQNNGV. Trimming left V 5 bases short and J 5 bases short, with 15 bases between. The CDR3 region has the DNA TGTGCCAGCAGCCCCTCGGCTTTCAGGACCGGGGAGCTGTTTTTT. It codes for CASSPSAFRTGELFF.

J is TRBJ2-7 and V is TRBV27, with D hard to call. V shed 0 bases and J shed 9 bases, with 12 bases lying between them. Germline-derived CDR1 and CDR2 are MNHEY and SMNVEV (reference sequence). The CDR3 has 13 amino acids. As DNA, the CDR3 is TGTGCCAGCAGTTTATCCTATACTACGGGGCAGTACTTC. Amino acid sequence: CASSLSYTTGQYF.

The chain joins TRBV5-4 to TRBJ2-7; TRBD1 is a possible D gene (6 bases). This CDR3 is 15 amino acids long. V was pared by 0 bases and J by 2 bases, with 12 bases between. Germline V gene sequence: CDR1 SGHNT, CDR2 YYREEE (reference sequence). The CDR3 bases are TGTGCCAGCAGCTTGGAAGGGACACTCGCCTACGAGCAGTACTTC. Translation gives CASSLEGTLAYEQYF.

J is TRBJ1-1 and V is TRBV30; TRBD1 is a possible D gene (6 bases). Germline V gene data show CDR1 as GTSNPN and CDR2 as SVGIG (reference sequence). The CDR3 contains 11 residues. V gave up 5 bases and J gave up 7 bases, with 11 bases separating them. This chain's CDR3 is CAWERTVEAFF. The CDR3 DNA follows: TGTGCCTGGGAGAGGACAGTTGAAGCTTTCTTT. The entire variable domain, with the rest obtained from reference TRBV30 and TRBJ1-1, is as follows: SQTIHQWPATLVQPVGSPLSLECTVEGTSNPNLYWYRQAAGRGLQLLFYSVGIGQISSEVPQNLSASRPQDRQFILSSKKLLLSDSGFYLCAWERTVEAFFGQGTRLTVV.

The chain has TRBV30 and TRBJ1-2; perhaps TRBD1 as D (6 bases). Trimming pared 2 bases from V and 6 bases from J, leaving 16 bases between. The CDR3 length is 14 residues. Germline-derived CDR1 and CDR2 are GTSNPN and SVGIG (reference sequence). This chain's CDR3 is CAWSLGGGLNGYTF. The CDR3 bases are TGTGCCTGGAGTTTAGGGGGAGGGTTAAATGGCTACACCTTC. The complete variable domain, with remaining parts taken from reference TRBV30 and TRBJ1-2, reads SQTIHQWPATLVQPVGSPLSLECTVEGTSNPNLYWYRQAAGRGLQLLFYSVGIGQISSEVPQNLSASRPQDRQFILSSKKLLLSDSGFYLCAWSLGGGLNGYTFGSGTRLTVV.

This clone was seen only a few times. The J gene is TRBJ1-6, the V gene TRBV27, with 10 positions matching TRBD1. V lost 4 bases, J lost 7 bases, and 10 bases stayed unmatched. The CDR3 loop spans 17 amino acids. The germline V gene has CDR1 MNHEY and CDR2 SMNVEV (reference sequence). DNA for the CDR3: TGTGCCAGCAGTTCCCCCTCCGCGACAGGGGGCAATTCACCCCTCCACTTT. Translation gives CASSSPSATGGNSPLHF.

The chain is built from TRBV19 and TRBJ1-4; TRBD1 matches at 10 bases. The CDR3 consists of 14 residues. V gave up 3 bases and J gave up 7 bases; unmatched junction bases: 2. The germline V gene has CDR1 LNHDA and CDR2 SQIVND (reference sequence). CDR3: CASSMGQGSEKLFF. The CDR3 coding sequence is TGTGCCAGTAGTATGGGACAGGGGTCTGAAAAACTGTTTTTT. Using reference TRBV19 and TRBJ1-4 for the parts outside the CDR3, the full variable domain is DGGITQSPKYLFRKEGQNVTLSCEQNLNHDAMYWYRQDPGQGLRLIYYSQIVNDFQKGDIAEGYSVSREKKESFPLTVTSAQKNPTAFYLCASSMGQGSEKLFFGSGTQLSVL.

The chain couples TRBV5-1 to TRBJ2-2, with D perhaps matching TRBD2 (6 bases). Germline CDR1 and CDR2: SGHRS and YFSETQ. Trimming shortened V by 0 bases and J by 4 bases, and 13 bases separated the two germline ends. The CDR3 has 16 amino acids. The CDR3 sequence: CASSLVGGSSTGELFF. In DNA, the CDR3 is TGCGCCAGCAGCTTGGTCGGGGGAAGTAGCACCGGGGAGCTGTTTTTT.

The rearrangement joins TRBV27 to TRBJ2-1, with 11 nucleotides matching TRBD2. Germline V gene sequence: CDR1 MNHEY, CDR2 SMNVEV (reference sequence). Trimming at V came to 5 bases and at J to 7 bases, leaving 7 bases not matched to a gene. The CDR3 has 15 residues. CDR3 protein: CASSPSPSGGNEQFF. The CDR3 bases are TGTGCCAGCAGTCCCTCGCCTAGCGGGGGGAATGAGCAGTTCTTC.

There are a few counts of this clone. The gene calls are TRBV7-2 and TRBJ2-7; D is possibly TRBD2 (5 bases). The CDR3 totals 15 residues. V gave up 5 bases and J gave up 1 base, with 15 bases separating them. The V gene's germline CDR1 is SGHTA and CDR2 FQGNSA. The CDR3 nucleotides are TGTGCCAGCAGCCATGAGTATCGGGGTTCCTACGAGCAGTACTTC. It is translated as CASSHEYRGSYEQYF.

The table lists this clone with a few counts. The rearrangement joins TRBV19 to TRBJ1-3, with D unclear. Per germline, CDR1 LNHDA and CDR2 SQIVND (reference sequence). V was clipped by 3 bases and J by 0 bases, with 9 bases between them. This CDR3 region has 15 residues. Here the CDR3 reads CASSINLSSGNTIYF. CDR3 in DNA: TGTGCCAGTAGTATTAACTTGAGCTCTGGAAACACCATATATTTT.

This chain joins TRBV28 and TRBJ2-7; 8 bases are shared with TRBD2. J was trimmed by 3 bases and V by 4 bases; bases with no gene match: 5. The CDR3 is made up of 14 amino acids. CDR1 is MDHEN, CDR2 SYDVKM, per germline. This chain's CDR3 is CASSSPGLVYEQYF. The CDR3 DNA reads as TGTGCCAGCAGTTCCCCGGGACTAGTCTACGAGCAGTACTTC. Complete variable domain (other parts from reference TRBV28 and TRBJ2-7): DVKVTQSSRYLVKRTGEKVFLECVQDMDHENMFWYRQDPGLGLRLIYFSYDVKMKEKGDIPEGYSVSREKKERFSLILESASTNQTSMYLCASSSPGLVYEQYFGPGTRLTVT.

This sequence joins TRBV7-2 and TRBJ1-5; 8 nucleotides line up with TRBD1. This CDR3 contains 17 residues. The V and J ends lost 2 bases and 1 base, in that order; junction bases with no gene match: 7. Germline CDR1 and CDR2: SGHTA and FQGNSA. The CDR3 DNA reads TGTGCCAGCAGCTTATATGGGACAGGTGAGAGCAATCAGCCCCAGCATTTT. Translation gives CASSLYGTGESNQPQHF.

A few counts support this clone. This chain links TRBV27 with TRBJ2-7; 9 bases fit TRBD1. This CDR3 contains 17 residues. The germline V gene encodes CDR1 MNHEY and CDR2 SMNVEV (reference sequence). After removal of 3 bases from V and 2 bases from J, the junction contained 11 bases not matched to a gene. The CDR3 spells CASSFAAAGQGTYEQYF. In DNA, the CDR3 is TGTGCCAGCAGTTTCGCGGCGGCGGGACAGGGAACCTACGAGCAGTACTTC.

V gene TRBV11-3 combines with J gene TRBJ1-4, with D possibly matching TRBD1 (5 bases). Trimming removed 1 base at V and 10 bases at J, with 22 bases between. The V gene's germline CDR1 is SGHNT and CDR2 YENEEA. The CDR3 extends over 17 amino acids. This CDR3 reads CASSLGRQLRKYGKLFF. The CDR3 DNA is TGTGCCAGCAGCTTAGGAAGACAGCTAAGGAAATATGGAAAACTGTTTTTT.

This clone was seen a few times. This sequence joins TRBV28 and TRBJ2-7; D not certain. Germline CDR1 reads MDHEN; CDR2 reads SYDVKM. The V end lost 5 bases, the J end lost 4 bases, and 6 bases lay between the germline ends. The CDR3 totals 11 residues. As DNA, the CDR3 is TGTGCCAGCAGTCAGGAATACGAGCAGTACTTC. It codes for CASSQEYEQYF.

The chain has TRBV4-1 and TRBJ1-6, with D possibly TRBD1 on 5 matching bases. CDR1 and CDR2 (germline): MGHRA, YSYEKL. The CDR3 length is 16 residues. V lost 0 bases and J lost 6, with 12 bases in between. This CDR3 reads CASSQDADSPNSPLHF. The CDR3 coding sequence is TGCGCCAGCAGCCAAGATGCTGACAGCCCTAATTCACCCCTCCACTTT.

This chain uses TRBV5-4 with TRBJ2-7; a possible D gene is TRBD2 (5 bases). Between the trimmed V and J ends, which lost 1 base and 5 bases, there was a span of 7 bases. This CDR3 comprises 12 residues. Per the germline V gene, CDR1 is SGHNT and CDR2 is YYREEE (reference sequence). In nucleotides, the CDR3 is TGTGCCAGCAGCTTGTCGGGGAACGAGCAGTACTTC. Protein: CASSLSGNEQYF.

The CDR3 nucleotides read TGTGCCAGCAGCTTATTCGAGGCCTACGAGCAGTACTTC. It codes for CASSLFEAYEQYF. The chain is built from TRBV13 and TRBJ2-7; D is uncertain. V lost 2 bases and J lost 2, with 7 bases in between. Germline V gives CDR1 PRHDT, CDR2 FYEKMQ (reference sequence). The CDR3 contains 13 residues.

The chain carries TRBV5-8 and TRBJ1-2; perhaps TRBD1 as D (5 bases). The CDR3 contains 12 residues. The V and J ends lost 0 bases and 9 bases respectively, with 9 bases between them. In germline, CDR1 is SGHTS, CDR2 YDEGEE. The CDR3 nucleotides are TGTGCCAGCAGCTTGGAGGGGTGGAGCTACACCTTC. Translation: CASSLEGWSYTF.

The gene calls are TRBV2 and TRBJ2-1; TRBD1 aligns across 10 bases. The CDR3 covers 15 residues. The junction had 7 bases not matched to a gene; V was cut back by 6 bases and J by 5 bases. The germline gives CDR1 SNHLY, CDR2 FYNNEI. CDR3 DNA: TGTGCCAGCAGCGCTGACAGGGGGCGAAACAATGAGCAGTTCTTC. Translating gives CASSADRGRNNEQFF.

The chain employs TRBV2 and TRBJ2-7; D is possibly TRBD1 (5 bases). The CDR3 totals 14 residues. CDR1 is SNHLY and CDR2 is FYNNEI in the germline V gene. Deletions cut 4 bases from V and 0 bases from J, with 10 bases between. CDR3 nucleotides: TGTGCCAGCAGTGGAGAGACAGCCTCCTACGAGCAGTACTTC. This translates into CASSGETASYEQYF.

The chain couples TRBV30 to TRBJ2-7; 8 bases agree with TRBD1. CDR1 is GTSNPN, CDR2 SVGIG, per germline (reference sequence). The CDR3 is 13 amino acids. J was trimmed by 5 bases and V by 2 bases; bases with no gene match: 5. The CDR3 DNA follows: TGTGCCTGGAGTCCGGGACAGGTTCACGAGCAGTACTTC. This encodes CAWSPGQVHEQYF.